These 14 T cell receptor beta chains were all obtained from the same sample, sequenced in a study of blood T cell repertoires in COVID-19. TCRdb's copy holds only in-frame clones and misses some; the assay was immunoSEQ multiplex PCR. The sample includes 350,000 to 450,000 clones, around nine tenths of them seen just once. Sequencing was performed on peripheral blood. The source is a woman in her 40s with COVID-19, enrolled during active disease.

The chain employs TRBV30 and TRBJ1-3; D might be TRBD1 (5 bases). The CDR3 spans 12 residues. Trimming removed 7 bases from V and 2 bases from J, with 9 bases in between. The germline gives CDR1 GTSNPN, CDR2 SVGIG (reference sequence). The CDR3 is CAYGGPGNTIYF. For the CDR3, the DNA is TGTGCCTACGGGGGTCCTGGAAACACCATATATTTT.

The V call is TRBV9, the J call TRBJ1-5; 7 positions match TRBD1. Germline CDR1 SGDLS, CDR2 YYNGEE. The V and J ends lost 2 bases and 0 bases, in that order; junction bases with no gene match: 5. This CDR3 region has 16 residues. CDR3 loop: CASSVEGDSSNQPQHF. CDR3 coding DNA: TGTGCCAGCAGCGTGGAGGGGGACAGTAGCAATCAGCCCCAGCATTTT.

The V call is TRBV7-9, the J call TRBJ2-1, with 11 nucleotides matching TRBD2. V lost 1 base, J lost 4 bases, and 3 bases stayed unmatched. Germline CDR1 SEHNR, CDR2 FQNEAQ (reference sequence). The CDR3 runs 16 residues. CDR3 nucleotide sequence: TGTGCCAGCAGCTTAGTAGCGGGGGGGATGTACAATGAGCAGTTCTTC. This encodes CASSLVAGGMYNEQFF.

There are a few counts of this clone. The chain joins TRBV5-1 to TRBJ2-2, with 9 bases matching TRBD2. The CDR3 totals 15 residues. The germline gives CDR1 SGHRS, CDR2 YFSETQ. V was clipped by 0 bases and J by 7 bases; unmatched bases: 4. The DNA of the CDR3 is TGCGCCAGCAGCTTGGGTAATAGCGGGAGCGGGGAGCTGTTTTTT. Protein product: CASSLGNSGSGELFF.

V usage is TRBV4-3 and J usage is TRBJ1-1; the D gene is possibly TRBD1 (6 bases). The germline gives CDR1 LGHNA, CDR2 YSLEER. The CDR3 spans 15 residues. The V gene lost 0 bases and the J gene lost 5 bases, with 13 bases spanning the gap. CDR3 amino acids: CASSQDRGTGTEAFF. CDR3 bases: TGCGCCAGCAGCCAAGACAGGGGCACAGGGACTGAAGCTTTCTTT.

The rearrangement uses TRBV5-5 and TRBJ1-2; tentative D call: TRBD1 (6 bases). Germline-derived CDR1 and CDR2 are SGHKS and YYEKEE (reference sequence). This CDR3 is 14 amino acids long. The ends were cut back, 5 bases at V and 5 bases at J, with 16 bases in the middle. CDR3 residues: CASRPPGQRYGYTF. The CDR3 DNA follows: TGTGCCAGCAGGCCTCCGGGACAACGATATGGCTACACCTTC.

DNA of the CDR3: TGTGCCAGCAGCGCGGGACAGGGGATTGATACTGAAGCTTTCTTT. Translating gives CASSAGQGIDTEAFF. The chain combines TRBV9 with TRBJ1-1; TRBD1 matches 10 bases. V dropped 3 bases and J dropped 5; count of bases not matched to a gene: 7. This CDR3 contains 15 residues. Germline V gives CDR1 SGDLS, CDR2 YYNGEE.

With regard to this clone: Other DNA sequences in this specimen translate into the identical CDR3. V gene TRBV5-1 combines with J gene TRBJ2-5, with D hard to call. Germline-derived CDR1 and CDR2 are SGHRS and YFSETQ. The ends were cut back, 0 bases at V and 1 base at J, with 7 bases in the middle. This CDR3 has 14 amino acids. The CDR3 region has the DNA TGCGCCAGCAGCTTGGACAGTGGCCAAGAGACCCAGTACTTC. Its protein product is CASSLDSGQETQYF.

The chain links TRBV4-1 to TRBJ1-5, with 7 bases matching TRBD1. Germline V CDR1 and CDR2: MGHRA, YSYEKL. This CDR3 comprises 17 residues. V was pared by 5 bases and J by 2 bases, with 12 bases of the junction left unmatched. CDR3 sequence: CASSRGQLLGGNQPQHF. The DNA of the CDR3 is TGCGCCAGCAGCAGGGGACAGCTCCTTGGAGGCAATCAGCCCCAGCATTTT.

The chain joins TRBV6-5 to TRBJ1-2; D possibly corresponds to TRBD1 (6 bases). V lost 6 bases and J 4 bases, leaving 12 bases between the germline ends. The CDR3 spans 13 residues. Looked up from germline, CDR1 is MNHEY and CDR2 is SVGAGI. CDR3 nucleotides: TGTGCCAGCAGCCCGGACAGACTCTATGGCTACACCTTC. Protein product: CASSPDRLYGYTF.

V usage is TRBV3-1 (or the pseudogene TRBV3-2) and J usage is TRBJ2-4; 8 positions match TRBD2. The CDR3 spans 14 residues. Germline assignment: CDR1 LGHDT and CDR2 YNNKEL (reference sequence). The J segment lost 9 bases and the V segment lost 1 base, leaving 5 bases of the junction unmatched. Here the CDR3 reads CASSQAGRGAIQYF. DNA for the CDR3: TGTGCCAGCAGCCAAGCAGGGCGGGGGGCCATTCAGTACTTC.

The V and J genes are TRBV5-6 and TRBJ2-1; the match to TRBD2 covers 8 bases. V lost 2 bases to trimming and J lost 0 bases; unmatched junction nucleotides: 4. Germline-derived CDR1 and CDR2 are SGHDT and YYEEEE. CDR3 length equals 16 residues. The CDR3: CASSFQRGSSYNEQFF. The CDR3 nucleotides are TGTGCCAGCAGCTTCCAGCGGGGGAGCTCCTACAATGAGCAGTTCTTC.

The gene calls are TRBV28 and TRBJ1-6, with a weak D call TRBD1 (5 bases). The V gene lost 3 bases and the J gene lost 9 bases, with 15 bases spanning the gap. Germline CDR1 and CDR2: MDHEN and SYDVKM. CDR3 size: 15 residues. CDR3 sequence: CASSLPPTVGSPLHF. The CDR3 nucleotides read TGTGCCAGCAGTTTGCCCCCGACAGTCGGTTCACCCCTCCACTTT.

The chain is built from TRBV6-5 and TRBJ1-2; D is possibly TRBD1 (5 bases). CDR3 length equals 14 residues. Germline V gene lookup returns CDR1 MNHEY and CDR2 SVGAGI. Deletions cut 7 bases from V and 4 bases from J, with 16 bases between. The CDR3 bases are TGTGCCAGCAAGAGAGGGACCGGGGGCTATGGCTACACCTTC. Residues: CASKRGTGGYGYTF.